What follows are 30 T cell receptor beta chains derived from one specimen sequenced in a study of blood T cell repertoires in COVID-19. Sequencing used immunoSEQ multiplex PCR; TCRdb keeps in-frame clones, though not all of them. The sample has about 440,000 clones; 90% are singletons. Sequenced: PBMCs or T cells enriched from blood (not recorded which). The receptors were gathered from a man younger than 35 who had recovered from COVID-19.

The chain recombines TRBV6-5 with TRBJ1-2; the match to TRBD1 covers 10 bases. This CDR3 is 14 amino acids long. With 10 bases clipped from V and 5 bases from J, the junction kept 10 bases outside the gene matches. Germline V gene sequence: CDR1 MNHEY, CDR2 SVGAGI. In nucleotides, the CDR3 is TGTGCCACCCGTAAGGGACAGGGGCTGTATGGCTACACCTTC. It codes for CATRKGQGLYGYTF.

This chain joins TRBV10-3 and TRBJ1-4, with D unresolved. This CDR3 is built from 15 residues. From germline, CDR1 is ENHRY and CDR2 SYGVKD. The ends were cut back, 6 bases at V and 0 bases at J, with 11 bases in the middle. CDR3 coding DNA: TGTGCCATCAGGCAGAGCCAGGCAACTAATGAAAAACTGTTTTTT. It specifies CAIRQSQATNEKLFF.

The gene calls are TRBV7-3 and TRBJ2-7; D perhaps matches TRBD1 (5 bases). Germline V gives CDR1 SGHTA, CDR2 FQGTGA. The CDR3 has 13 amino acids. The ends were cut back, 1 base at V and 3 bases at J, with 7 bases in the middle. In nucleotides, the CDR3 is TGTGCCAGCAGCTTAAACAGGTACTACGAGCAGTACTTC. Its translation is CASSLNRYYEQYF. The full variable domain, with the rest looked up from reference TRBV7-3 and TRBJ2-7, is GAGVSQTPSNKVTEKGKYVELRCDPISGHTALYWYRQSLGQGPEFLIYFQGTGAADDSGLPNDRFFAVRPEGSVSTLKIQRTERGDSAVYLCASSLNRYYEQYFGPGTRLTVT.

A word on this clone: Relative to the germline gene, one junction end is altered; a read error may explain this. The rearrangement links TRBV28 to TRBJ1-4; TRBD1 aligns across 9 bases. This CDR3 has 12 amino acids. Per germline, CDR1 MDHEN and CDR2 SYDVKM. CDR3: CASSLSGTGQLF. DNA of the CDR3: TGTGCCAGCAGTTTAAGCGGGACAGGGCAATTATTT.

CDR3 region: CASSQDLLQSSGNTIYF. Here the CDR3 DNA reads TGCGCCAGCAGCCAAGATCTCCTACAGAGCTCTGGAAACACCATATATTTT. The rearrangement uses TRBV4-1 and TRBJ1-3; D is uncertain. Germline V CDR1 and CDR2: MGHRA, YSYEKL. This CDR3 has 17 residues. V lost 0 bases to trimming and J lost 0 bases, with 12 bases between them.

The chain uses TRBV7-2 and TRBJ2-2; unclear D gene. The CDR3 runs to 15 residues. V was clipped by 3 bases and J by 1 base, with 9 bases between them. Germline values: CDR1 SGHTA, CDR2 FQGNSA. The CDR3 loop reads CASSFYSGNTGELFF. The CDR3 coding sequence is TGTGCCAGCAGCTTCTATTCAGGGAACACCGGGGAGCTGTTTTTT. Based on the CDR3 plus reference TRBV7-2 and TRBJ2-2, the full variable domain is GAGVSQSPSNKVTEKGKDVELRCDPISGHTALYWYRQSLGQGLEFLIYFQGNSAPDKSGLPSDRFSAERTGGSVSTLTIQRTQQEDSAVYLCASSFYSGNTGELFFGEGSRLTVL.

The chain is built from TRBV4-2 and TRBJ1-2; 7 bases agree with TRBD1. The germline V gene has CDR1 LGHNA and CDR2 YNFKEQ. The V and J ends lost 0 bases and 8 bases, in that order; junction bases with no gene match: 6. The CDR3 loop spans 14 amino acids. CDR3 sequence (DNA): TGTGCCAGCAGCCAAGATAACAGGGGCGACGGCTACACCTTC. Its translation: CASSQDNRGDGYTF.

This chain joins TRBV5-8 and TRBJ1-2, with 9 bases lining up with TRBD1. V trimming: 4 bases; J trimming: 3 bases; junction bases outside the gene matches: 4. Germline V gene data show CDR1 as SGHTS and CDR2 as YDEGEE. The CDR3 has 14 amino acids. CDR3 protein: CASSKDRGYYGYTF. The CDR3 DNA sequence: TGTGCCAGCAGCAAGGACAGGGGCTACTATGGCTACACCTTC.

The V gene is TRBV2, the J gene TRBJ1-1; 7 bases map to TRBD1. The CDR3 runs to 14 residues. With V trimmed by 7 bases and J by 0 bases, 5 bases remained unmatched. Germline V lookup: CDR1 SNHLY, CDR2 FYNNEI. The CDR3 loop reads CASMRGLLNTEAFF. CDR3 in DNA: TGTGCCAGCATGAGGGGGCTACTGAACACTGAAGCTTTCTTT.

This clone has a single count. The rearrangement joins TRBV5-1 to TRBJ1-3; 8 bases line up with TRBD1. V was clipped by 4 bases and J by 0 bases; unmatched bases: 3. The CDR3 runs to 15 residues. The germline V gene has CDR1 SGHRS and CDR2 YFSETQ. The CDR3 here is CASSRTGSSGNTIYF. CDR3 nucleotide sequence: TGCGCCAGCAGCCGGACAGGGAGCTCTGGAAACACCATATATTTT.

The chain is built from TRBV7-3 and TRBJ1-2; D gene ambiguous. CDR1 is SGHTA, CDR2 FQGTGA, per germline. The ends were cut back, 5 bases at V and 3 bases at J, with 10 bases in the middle. This CDR3 is built from 13 residues. The CDR3 DNA reads as TGTGCCAGCAGCCAATACACCCACTATGGCTACACCTTC. It specifies CASSQYTHYGYTF.

This chain joins TRBV3-1 (or the pseudogene TRBV3-2) and TRBJ2-1; no firm D call. CDR3 length: 12 residues. Germline CDR1 reads LGHDT; CDR2 reads YNNKEL (reference sequence). Trimming pared 2 bases from V and 6 bases from J, leaving 5 bases between. Written as DNA, the CDR3 is TGTGCCAGCAGCCAATTCATCAATGAGCAGTTCTTC. Its translation: CASSQFINEQFF.

This clone turned up a few times. V usage is TRBV2 and J usage is TRBJ1-4; D gene unclear. V was cut by 6 bases and J by 1 base, with 15 bases left in between. The germline V gene encodes CDR1 SNHLY and CDR2 FYNNEI. The CDR3 sequence is 16 residues long. The CDR3 DNA reads as TGTGCCAGCAGGCCCGTACTCCTTGGAACTAATGAAAAACTGTTTTTT. It codes for CASRPVLLGTNEKLFF.

The rearrangement links TRBV5-4 to TRBJ2-1, with TRBD2 matching over 9 bases. Germline CDR1 and CDR2: SGHNT and YYREEE (reference sequence). The CDR3 contains 15 residues. Trimming at V came to 4 bases and at J to 5 bases, leaving 7 bases not matched to a gene. CDR3 residues: CASSPGLAINNEQFF. The CDR3, as DNA: TGTGCCAGCAGCCCCGGACTAGCGATAAACAATGAGCAGTTCTTC.

J is TRBJ2-1 and V is TRBV6-2 or TRBV6-3, with TRBD1 matching over 8 bases. V was pared by 2 bases and J by 4 bases, with 1 base of the junction left unmatched. In germline, CDR1 is MNHEY, CDR2 SVGEGT. CDR3 size: 14 residues. The chain's CDR3 is CASSYDRGYNEQFF. CDR3 DNA: TGTGCCAGCAGTTACGACAGGGGATACAATGAGCAGTTCTTC.

The chain uses TRBV4-2 and TRBJ1-3; D unresolved. CDR3 length equals 16 residues. The ends were cut back, 0 bases at V and 0 bases at J, with 9 bases in the middle. CDR1 LGHNA and CDR2 YNFKEQ come from the germline V gene. The CDR3 coding sequence is TGTGCCAGCAGCCAAGAATCGTTGCGCTCTGGAAACACCATATATTTT. It specifies CASSQESLRSGNTIYF.

The CDR3 region is CATSRATGGGKKSGYTF. The CDR3 nucleotides are TGTGCCACCAGCAGGGCAACAGGGGGCGGTAAAAAGAGTGGCTACACCTTC. This chain joins TRBV15 and TRBJ1-2, with 9 positions matching TRBD1. This CDR3 spans 17 amino acids. J was trimmed by 7 bases and V by 3 bases; bases with no gene match: 15. The V gene's germline CDR1 is LNHNV and CDR2 YYDKDF (reference sequence).

The chain employs TRBV7-9 and TRBJ2-5, with TRBD1 matching 8 bases. V lost 3 bases and J lost 5; bases outside the gene matches: 5. The germline V gene has CDR1 SEHNR and CDR2 FQNEAQ (reference sequence). The CDR3 has 14 residues. In DNA form, the CDR3 reads TGTGCCAGCAGCTTGGGGGGACAGGAGGAGACCCAGTACTTC. Translated: CASSLGGQEETQYF.

The rearrangement links TRBV27 to TRBJ2-1; 9 bases agree with TRBD2. Per germline, CDR1 MNHEY and CDR2 SMNVEV (reference sequence). The CDR3 contains 15 residues. V lost 4 bases, J lost 2 bases, and 3 bases stayed unmatched. CDR3 DNA: TGTGCCAGCAGTTCTAGCGGGACCCCCTACAATGAGCAGTTCTTC. This sequence encodes CASSSSGTPYNEQFF.

V and J are TRBV5-1 and TRBJ2-3; TRBD2 matches 11 bases. The V and J ends lost 4 bases and 0 bases, in that order; junction bases with no gene match: 4. CDR3 length: 16 residues. Germline V gives CDR1 SGHRS, CDR2 YFSETQ. This CDR3 reads CASSALAGESTDTQYF. For the CDR3, the DNA is TGCGCCAGCAGCGCACTAGCGGGGGAGAGCACAGATACGCAGTATTTT.

J is TRBJ2-5 and V is TRBV5-6; 12 nucleotides align to TRBD2. Per the germline V gene, CDR1 is SGHDT and CDR2 is YYEEEE. The CDR3 is 13 amino acids. V gave up 5 bases and J gave up 9 bases; unmatched junction bases: 5. CDR3 residues: CASSRTSGESQYF. The CDR3 DNA is TGTGCCAGCAGTCGGACTAGCGGGGAGTCCCAGTACTTC.

The chain joins TRBV6-1 to TRBJ2-3; the match to TRBD2 covers 7 bases. After removal of 1 base from V and 4 bases from J, the junction contained 5 bases not matched to a gene. The germline gives CDR1 MNHNS, CDR2 SASEGT. This CDR3 is built from 15 residues. This CDR3 is CASSEGGGGSDTQYF. The CDR3 region has the DNA TGTGCCAGCAGTGAAGGGGGCGGGGGTTCAGATACGCAGTATTTT.

This chain connects TRBV19 to TRBJ1-2; 9 bases are a match to TRBD1. V was clipped by 3 bases and J by 7 bases; unmatched bases: 3. CDR3 length: 13 residues. Germline V gene lookup returns CDR1 LNHDA and CDR2 SQIVND (reference sequence). CDR3 nucleotides: TGTGCCAGTAGTATGGGACAGGGTGGTGGCTACACCTTC. It translates to CASSMGQGGGYTF.

The genes are TRBV28 and TRBJ1-2; D possibly corresponds to TRBD1 (5 bases). V was pared by 3 bases and J by 7 bases, with 9 bases between. This CDR3 contains 12 residues. The V gene's germline CDR1 is MDHEN and CDR2 SYDVKM. The CDR3 loop is CASSFRGGGYTF. Here the CDR3 DNA reads TGTGCCAGCAGTTTTAGGGGAGGTGGCTACACCTTC.

V gene TRBV30 combines with J gene TRBJ2-6; D is undetermined. CDR3 size: 19 residues. The V gene lost 5 bases and the J gene lost 0 bases, with 23 bases spanning the gap. The germline V gene encodes CDR1 GTSNPN and CDR2 SVGIG (reference sequence). The DNA for the CDR3 is TGTGCCTGGTCCCTCGACCGGGTCCCCTTTGGCTCTGGGGCCAACGTCCTGACTTTC. This gives the protein CAWSLDRVPFGSGANVLTF.

This clone showed up just once. The V and J genes are TRBV9 and TRBJ1-2; D not resolved. CDR3 size: 12 residues. Looked up from germline, CDR1 is SGDLS and CDR2 is YYNGEE. The V and J ends lost 3 bases and 4 bases respectively, with 7 bases between them. CDR3 coding DNA: TGTGCCAGCAGCGGCGATCCCTATGGCTACACCTTC. Its translation is CASSGDPYGYTF.

The chain recombines TRBV5-1 with TRBJ1-6; D is uncertain. Trimming removed 4 bases at V and 3 bases at J, with 8 bases between. The CDR3 runs to 14 residues. Germline V gives CDR1 SGHRS, CDR2 YFSETQ. The DNA of the CDR3 is TGCGCCAGCAGCCTAGATTTCTATAATTCACCCCTCCACTTT. It encodes CASSLDFYNSPLHF.

The chain recombines TRBV7-3 with TRBJ2-5; 13 nucleotides line up with TRBD2. Germline CDR1 and CDR2: SGHTA and FQGTGA. The CDR3 is 21 residues long. V lost 1 base, J lost 5 bases, and 19 bases stayed unmatched. The CDR3 spells CASSLIGRAGTSGRARETQYF. For the CDR3, the DNA is TGTGCCAGCAGCTTAATAGGCAGGGCGGGAACTAGCGGGAGGGCCCGGGAGACCCAGTACTTC.

J is TRBJ1-5 and V is TRBV18, with 8 positions matching TRBD1. With V trimmed by 3 bases and J by 5 bases, 6 bases remained unmatched. Germline values: CDR1 KGHSH, CDR2 LQKENI. This CDR3 comprises 15 residues. CDR3 coding DNA: TGTGCCAGCTCACCGCGACAGGGGCCGGATCAGCCCCAGCATTTT. This translates into CASSPRQGPDQPQHF.

This chain links TRBV6-1 with TRBJ1-2; TRBD1 might be the D (5 bases). V was cut by 1 base and J by 5 bases, with 17 bases left in between. Germline V CDR1 and CDR2: MNHNS, SASEGT. This CDR3 is built from 16 residues. CDR3 sequence (DNA): TGTGCCAGCAGTGAAGTGGGGCACCCCTTAGGGTATGGCTACACCTTC. Translation gives CASSEVGHPLGYGYTF.